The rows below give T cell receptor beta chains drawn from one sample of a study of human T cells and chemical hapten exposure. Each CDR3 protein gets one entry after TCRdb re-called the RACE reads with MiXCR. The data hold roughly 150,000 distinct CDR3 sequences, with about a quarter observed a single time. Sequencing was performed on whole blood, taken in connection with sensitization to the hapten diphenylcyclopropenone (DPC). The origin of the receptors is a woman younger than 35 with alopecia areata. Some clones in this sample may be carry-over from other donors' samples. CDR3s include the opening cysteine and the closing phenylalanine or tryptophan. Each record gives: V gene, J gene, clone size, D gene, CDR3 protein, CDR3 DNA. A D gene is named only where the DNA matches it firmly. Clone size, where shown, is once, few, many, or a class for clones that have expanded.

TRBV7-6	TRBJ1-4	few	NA	CATSPPGRNEKLFF	TGTGCCACCTCACCGCCAGGGAGGAATGAAAAACTGTTTTTT
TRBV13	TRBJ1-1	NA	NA	CASSRRQSTEAFF	TGTGCCAGCAGCCGACGCCAGAGCACTGAAGCTTTCTTT
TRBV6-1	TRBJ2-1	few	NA	CASSVYEQFF	TGTGCCAGCAGTGTCTATGAGCAGTTCTTC
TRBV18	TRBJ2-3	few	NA	CASSPTLADTQYF	TGTGCCAGCTCACCTACACTGGCAGATACGCAGTATTTT
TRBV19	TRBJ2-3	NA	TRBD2	CASSIDRGRASDTQYF	TGTGCCAGTAGTATAGACCGCGGGAGGGCCTCAGATACGCAGTATTTT
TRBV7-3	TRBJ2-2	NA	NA	CASSARGSDGELFF	TGTGCCAGCAGCGCCAGGGGTTCGGACGGGGAGCTGTTTTTT
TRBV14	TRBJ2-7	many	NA	CASSLTHEQYF	TGTGCCAGCAGCCTCACCCACGAGCAGTACTTC
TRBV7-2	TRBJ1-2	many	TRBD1	CASSRTGHYGYTF	TGTGCCAGCAGCCGGACAGGGCACTATGGCTACACCTTC
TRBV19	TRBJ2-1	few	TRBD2	CASSAGLAAYNEQFF	TGTGCCAGTAGTGCGGGACTAGCGGCCTACAATGAGCAGTTCTTC
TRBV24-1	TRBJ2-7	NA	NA	CATSAAGGTTYEQYF	TGTGCCACCAGTGCCGCCGGGGGTACTACCTACGAGCAGTACTTC
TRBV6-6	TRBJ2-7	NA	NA	CASSAGGPYEQYF	TGTGCCAGCAGTGCCGGTGGGCCCTACGAGCAGTACTTC
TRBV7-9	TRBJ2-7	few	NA	CASSPPAEYGQYF	TGTGCCAGCAGCCCTCCAGCCGAGTACGGGCAGTACTTC
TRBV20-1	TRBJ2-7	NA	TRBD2	CSARLGGRGGYEQYF	TGCAGTGCCCGACTAGGCGGGAGAGGAGGGTACGAGCAGTACTTC
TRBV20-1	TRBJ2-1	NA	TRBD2	CSPRTSGVREQFF	TGCAGTCCTCGGACTAGCGGGGTTCGTGAGCAGTTCTTC
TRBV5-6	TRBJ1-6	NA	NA	CASRGPTGPYSPLHF	TGTGCCAGCAGGGGCCCAACAGGGCCATACTCACCCCTCCACTTT
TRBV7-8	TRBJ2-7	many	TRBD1	CASSPRGQGVSYEQYF	TGTGCCAGCAGCCCACGAGGACAGGGGGTCTCCTACGAGCAGTACTTC
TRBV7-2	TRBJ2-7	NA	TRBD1	CASSQGGGTGIYEQYF	TGTGCCAGCAGCCAGGGTGGTGGGACAGGGATCTACGAGCAGTACTTC
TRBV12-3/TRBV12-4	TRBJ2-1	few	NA	CASSRTENEQFF	TGTGCCAGCAGTCGGACTGAAAATGAGCAGTTCTTC
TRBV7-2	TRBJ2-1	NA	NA	CASSLASEYNEQFF	TGTGCCAGCAGCTTAGCCTCAGAGTACAATGAGCAGTTCTTC
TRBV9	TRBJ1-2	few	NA	CASRQTNYGYTF	TGTGCCAGCCGCCAGACTAACTATGGCTACACCTTC
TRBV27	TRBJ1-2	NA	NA	CASSWGFRAGPYGYTF	TGTGCCAGCAGTTGGGGCTTCAGGGCAGGGCCCTATGGCTACACCTTC
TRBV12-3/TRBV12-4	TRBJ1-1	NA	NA	CASIPTGLNTEAFF	TGTGCCAGCATCCCGACAGGCTTGAACACTGAAGCTTTCTTT
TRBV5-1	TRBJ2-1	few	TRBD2	CASSSRASGGAGSYNEQFF	TGCGCCAGCAGCAGCCGGGCTAGCGGGGGGGCCGGGTCCTACAATGAGCAGTTCTTC
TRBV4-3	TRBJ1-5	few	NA	CASSQEGLQPQHF	TGCGCCAGCAGCCAAGAGGGGCTTCAGCCCCAGCATTTT
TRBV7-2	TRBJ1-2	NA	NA	CASSLGGTNYGYTF	TGTGCCAGCAGCTTAGGAGGGACTAACTATGGCTACACCTTC
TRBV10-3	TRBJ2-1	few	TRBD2	CAISAGQGAGGPYNEQFF	TGTGCCATCAGTGCAGGTCAGGGAGCGGGAGGGCCGTACAATGAGCAGTTCTTC
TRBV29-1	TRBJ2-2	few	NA	CSVATRATGELFF	TGCAGCGTTGCGACCAGGGCTACCGGGGAGCTGTTTTTT
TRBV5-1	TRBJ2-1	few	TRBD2	CASSFRVSGRAGEQFF	TGCGCCAGCAGCTTCAGGGTTAGCGGGAGGGCAGGAGAGCAGTTCTTC
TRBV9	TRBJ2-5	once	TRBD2	CASSAIAGGTETQYF	TGTGCCAGCAGCGCAATAGCGGGGGGCACAGAGACCCAGTACTTC
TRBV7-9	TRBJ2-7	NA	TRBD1	CASTPGQGSYEQYF	TGTGCCAGTACCCCGGGACAGGGCTCCTACGAGCAGTACTTC
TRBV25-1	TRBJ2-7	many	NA	CASSEGIRYEQYF	TGTGCCAGCAGTGAGGGTATCCGCTACGAGCAGTACTTC
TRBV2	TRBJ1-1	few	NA	CASIKSNTEAFF	TGTGCCAGCATAAAGTCGAACACTGAAGCTTTCTTT
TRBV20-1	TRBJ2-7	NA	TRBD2	CSARVLAGGYYEQYF	TGCAGTGCTAGAGTACTCGCGGGGGGGTACTACGAGCAGTACTTC
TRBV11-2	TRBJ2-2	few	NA	CASRFTGKGGELFF	TGTGCCAGCAGATTTACAGGGAAGGGCGGGGAGCTGTTTTTT
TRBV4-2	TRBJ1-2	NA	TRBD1	CASSPPPSSDRAGYGYTF	TGTGCCAGCAGCCCTCCTCCTTCCTCGGACAGGGCTGGTTATGGCTACACCTTC
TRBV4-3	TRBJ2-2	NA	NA	CASSHLTGNTGELFF	TGCGCCAGCAGCCACCTAACGGGGAACACCGGGGAGCTGTTTTTT
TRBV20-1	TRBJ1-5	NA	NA	CSVISGGRIQPQHF	TGCAGTGTAATCTCGGGGGGGCGGATTCAGCCCCAGCATTTT
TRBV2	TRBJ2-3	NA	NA	CASRRDPGTDTQYF	TGTGCCAGCAGACGGGATCCTGGCACAGATACGCAGTATTTT
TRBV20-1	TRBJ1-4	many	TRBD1	CSARDRGIGEKLFF	TGCAGTGCTAGGGACAGGGGTATAGGAGAAAAACTGTTTTTT
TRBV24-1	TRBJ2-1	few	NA	CATSGDYRSNEQFF	TGTGCCACCAGCGGGGATTATCGGTCCAATGAGCAGTTCTTC
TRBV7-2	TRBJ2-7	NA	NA	CASSLGGRRGVEQYF	TGTGCCAGCAGCTTAGGAGGAAGGAGGGGAGTCGAGCAGTACTTC
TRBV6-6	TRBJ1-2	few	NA	CASSYKQGGEGYTF	TGTGCCAGCAGTTACAAGCAGGGAGGGGAGGGCTACACCTTC
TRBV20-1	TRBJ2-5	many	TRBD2	CSARVLAEETQYF	TGCAGTGCTAGAGTCCTAGCGGAAGAGACCCAGTACTTC
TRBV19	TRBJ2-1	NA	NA	CASTLSRSSYNEQFF	TGTGCCAGTACCCTCAGCAGGAGCTCCTACAATGAGCAGTTCTTC
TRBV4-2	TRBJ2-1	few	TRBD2	CAVNSGALDNEQFF	TGTGCCGTAAATAGCGGGGCTCTAGACAATGAGCAGTTCTTC
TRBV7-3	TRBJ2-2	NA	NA	CASSLSATGELFF	TGTGCCAGCAGCTTATCTGCCACCGGGGAGCTGTTTTTT
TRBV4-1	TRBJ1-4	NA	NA	CASSQDGSATNEKLFF	TGCGCCAGCAGCCAAGATGGAAGTGCAACTAATGAAAAACTGTTTTTT
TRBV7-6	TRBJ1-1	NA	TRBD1	CASSVLQGLMNTEAFF	TGTGCCAGCAGCGTACTACAGGGGCTGATGAACACTGAAGCTTTCTTT
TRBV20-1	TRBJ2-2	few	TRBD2	CSAGGLAGDAGELFF	TGCAGTGCTGGCGGACTAGCGGGAGACGCCGGGGAGCTGTTTTTT
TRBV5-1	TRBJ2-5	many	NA	CASSLAGTEKETQYF	TGCGCCAGCAGCTTGGCAGGGACTGAAAAAGAGACCCAGTACTTC
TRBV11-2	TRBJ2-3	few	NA	CASSLREDRTDTQYF	TGTGCCAGCAGCTTAAGGGAGGACAGGACAGATACGCAGTATTTT
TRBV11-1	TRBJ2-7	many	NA	CASSPPGVYEQYF	TGTGCCAGCAGCCCACCAGGTGTTTACGAGCAGTACTTC
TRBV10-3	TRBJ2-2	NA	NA	CAIRIADTTGELFF	TGTGCCATCAGGATCGCTGACACCACCGGGGAGCTGTTTTTT
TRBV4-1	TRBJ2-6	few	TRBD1	CASSQEFGRDRVRSGANVLTF	TGCGCCAGCAGCCAAGAGTTTGGGAGGGACAGGGTCCGCTCTGGGGCCAACGTCCTGACTTTC
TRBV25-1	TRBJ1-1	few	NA	CASSESDRVMNTEAFF	TGTGCCAGCAGTGAATCAGACAGAGTCATGAACACTGAAGCTTTCTTT
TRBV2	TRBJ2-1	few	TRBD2	CASSVIAGDRKQFF	TGTGCCAGCAGTGTAATAGCGGGAGACCGGAAGCAGTTCTTC
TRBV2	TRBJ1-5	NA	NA	CASSPAMPYQPQHF	TGTGCCAGCAGCCCGGCCATGCCCTATCAGCCCCAGCATTTT
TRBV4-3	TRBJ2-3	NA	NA	CASSQGVVPTDTQYF	TGCGCCAGCAGCCAAGGGGTAGTCCCCACAGATACGCAGTATTTT
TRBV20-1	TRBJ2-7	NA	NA	CTLGRTYEQYF	TGCACCCTAGGCAGAACCTACGAGCAGTACTTC
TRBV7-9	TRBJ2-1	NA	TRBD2	CASSFPQAGGTSYNEQFF	TGTGCCAGCAGCTTTCCCCAAGCGGGAGGTACGTCCTACAATGAGCAGTTCTTC